These 18 T cell receptor beta chains share one sample of origin, sequenced in a study of cytomegalovirus exposure and HLA in healthy donors. PCR primers comprised 60 Vbeta and 13 Jbeta primers. The method was immunoSEQ multiplex PCR; TCRdb's version includes in-frame clones alone and lacks a portion of them. This table has fewer than 250,000 clones, around 81% appearing once. The sequenced sample was PBMCs. The receptors stem from a woman between 50 and 59 years old in good health and CMV-seropositive.

This rearrangement joins TRBV7-2 to TRBJ2-5; maybe TRBD2 (5 bases). The CDR3 has 14 residues. Between the trimmed V and J ends, which lost 3 bases and 3 bases, there was a span of 11 bases. Germline V gene lookup returns CDR1 SGHTA and CDR2 FQGNSA. The CDR3 region has the DNA TGTGCCAGCAGCTTGCTAGCATTGGAAGAGACCCAGTACTTC. Protein: CASSLLALEETQYF.

This rearrangement joins TRBV7-2 to TRBJ1-1; 7 positions match TRBD1. The V and J ends lost 6 bases and 6 bases, in that order; junction bases with no gene match: 10. Looked up from germline, CDR1 is SGHTA and CDR2 is FQGNSA. The CDR3 consists of 14 residues. CDR3 sequence: CASRPTGVVPEAFF. In DNA, the CDR3 is TGTGCCAGCAGACCAACAGGGGTTGTCCCTGAAGCTTTCTTT.

The chain is built from TRBV28 and TRBJ1-2; D unclear. Germline V gene sequence: CDR1 MDHEN, CDR2 SYDVKM. V was cut by 3 bases and J by 8 bases, with 13 bases left in between. The CDR3 totals 13 residues. The CDR3 region is CASSFGADWGYTF. The CDR3 nucleotides are TGTGCCAGCAGTTTTGGTGCAGATTGGGGCTACACCTTC.

This rearrangement joins TRBV5-4 to TRBJ2-1, with TRBD2 matching over 7 bases. This CDR3 spans 14 amino acids. Trimming took 2 bases from V and 3 from J; bases not matched to a gene: 2. From germline, CDR1 is SGHNT and CDR2 YYREEE (reference sequence). The CDR3 region is CASSLASGYNEQFF. In DNA, the CDR3 is TGTGCCAGCAGCTTAGCTAGCGGCTACAATGAGCAGTTCTTC.

The CDR3 is CASSQFQVLKDYGYTF. CDR3 DNA sequence: TGTGCCAGCAGCCAATTTCAGGTTTTGAAGGACTATGGCTACACCTTC. This chain connects TRBV14 to TRBJ1-2; D remains unclear. The CDR3 covers 16 residues. The V and J ends lost 2 bases and 3 bases respectively, with 16 bases between them. Germline V gene sequence: CDR1 SGHDN, CDR2 FVKESK.

The V call is TRBV7-7, the J call TRBJ1-1; tentative D call: TRBD1 (6 bases). V lost 3 bases and J 6 bases, leaving 11 bases between the germline ends. The CDR3 covers 13 residues. CDR1 and CDR2 from the germline V gene are SSHAT and FNYEAQ (reference sequence). CDR3 in amino acids: CASSFFWTAEAFF. DNA for the CDR3: TGTGCCAGCAGCTTTTTCTGGACAGCTGAAGCTTTCTTT.

The table lists this clone with a few counts. The genes are TRBV6-1 and TRBJ2-7, with D unclear. CDR1 and CDR2 (germline): MNHNS, SASEGT. The V and J ends lost 7 bases and 0 bases respectively, with 13 bases between them. CDR3 length equals 14 residues. CDR3 amino acids: CASTELTISYEQYF. Written as DNA, the CDR3 is TGTGCCAGCACCGAACTGACAATCTCCTACGAGCAGTACTTC.

The V gene is TRBV28, the J gene TRBJ1-2; D remains ambiguous. V gave up 1 base and J gave up 8 bases, with 8 bases separating them. Germline CDR1 reads MDHEN; CDR2 reads SYDVKM. The CDR3 is 12 amino acids. CDR3 nucleotides: TGTGCCAGCAGTTTATCAGGCATAGGCTACACCTTC. Translated, it gives CASSLSGIGYTF.

In its sample, this clone was seen a few times. The rearrangement joins TRBV4-2 to TRBJ1-1, with 8 positions matching TRBD1. This CDR3 spans 13 amino acids. The germline gives CDR1 LGHNA, CDR2 YNFKEQ. V gave up 5 bases and J gave up 4 bases; unmatched junction bases: 3. CDR3 bases: TGTGCCAGCAGCACACAGGGGGGCACTGAAGCTTTCTTT. This sequence encodes CASSTQGGTEAFF.

The chain links TRBV27 to TRBJ2-7; a possible D gene is TRBD1 (6 bases). Per the germline V gene, CDR1 is MNHEY and CDR2 is SMNVEV (reference sequence). The CDR3 runs to 14 residues. Trimming removed 3 bases from V and 2 bases from J, with 11 bases in between. The CDR3 here is CASSFLQGPYEQYF. CDR3 in DNA: TGTGCCAGCAGTTTTTTGCAGGGGCCCTACGAGCAGTACTTC.

The J gene is TRBJ2-3, the V gene TRBV7-6; unclear D gene. The CDR3 has 13 amino acids. Germline V CDR1 and CDR2: SGHVS, FNYEAQ. Trimming took 1 base from V and 4 from J, leaving 6 bases between them. The CDR3 nucleotides are TGTGCCAGCAGCTTAGGTCGAGCAGATACGCAGTATTTT. This encodes CASSLGRADTQYF.

Regarding this clone: Mismatch with germline at one junction end may stem from a read error. The chain has TRBV7-9 and TRBJ2-1; the match to TRBD2 covers 9 bases. This CDR3 contains 16 residues. Looked up from germline, CDR1 is SEHNR and CDR2 is FQNEAQ (reference sequence). As DNA, the CDR3 is TGTTCCAGCAGACCCTCGTTGCGGGGGGGCCTGGATGAGCAGTTCTTC. Amino acids: CSSRPSLRGGLDEQFF. Filled out from reference TRBV7-9 and TRBJ2-1, the complete variable domain reads DTGVSQNPRHKITKRGQNVTFRCDPISEHNRLYWYRQTLGQGPEFLTYFQNEAQLEKSRLLSDRFSAERPKGSFSTLEIQRTEQGDSAMYLCSSRPSLRGGLDEQFFGPGTRLTVL.

The DNA for the CDR3 is TGCGCCAGCAGCGCAGCGCCCTTCCCACCACCAGATACGCAGTATTTT. Translating gives CASSAAPFPPPDTQYF. V gene TRBV5-1 combines with J gene TRBJ2-3; D not certain. V shed 4 bases and J shed 4 bases, with 19 bases lying between them. CDR3 length: 16 amino acids. Per the germline V gene, CDR1 is SGHRS and CDR2 is YFSETQ.

This clone was picked up a small number of times. V and J are TRBV4-3 and TRBJ2-3; 7 positions agree with TRBD1. This CDR3 region has 14 residues. Per germline, CDR1 LGHNA and CDR2 YSLEER. V lost 4 bases to trimming and J lost 2 bases; unmatched junction nucleotides: 3. As DNA, the CDR3 is TGCGCCAGCAGCCGGGACAGCTACACAGATACGCAGTATTTT. Residues: CASSRDSYTDTQYF.

The chain recombines TRBV6-1 with TRBJ2-7; TRBD1 matches at 10 bases. The V gene end was trimmed by 11 bases and the J gene end by 2 bases; junction bases not matched to a gene: 9. Germline lookup yields CDR1 MNHNS and CDR2 SASEGT. The CDR3 sequence is 14 residues long. DNA for the CDR3: TGTGCCTGTTTCCGGGACAGGGGTGCCTACGAGCAGTACTTC. Its translation is CACFRDRGAYEQYF.

J is TRBJ1-2 and V is TRBV19, with D perhaps TRBD1 (5 bases). The V and J ends lost 3 bases and 7 bases respectively, with 12 bases between them. The CDR3 has 13 amino acids. Germline CDR1 is LNHDA and CDR2 is SQIVND (reference sequence). CDR3 amino acids: CASSIGALGGYTF. The CDR3 DNA follows: TGTGCCAGTAGTATTGGGGCGTTGGGTGGCTACACCTTC.

The gene calls are TRBV9 and TRBJ2-4, with TRBD2 matching over 11 bases. The CDR3 is 15 residues long. Per germline, CDR1 SGDLS and CDR2 YYNGEE. The V segment lost 1 base and the J segment 8 bases; nucleotides outside the gene matches: 5. CDR3 region: CASSVLAGGGDIQYF. CDR3 nucleotides: TGTGCCAGCAGCGTACTAGCGGGGGGAGGGGACATTCAGTACTTC. The variable domain in full, with the rest retrieved from reference TRBV9 and TRBJ2-4, is DSGVTQTPKHLITATGQRVTLRCSPRSGDLSVYWYQQSLDQGLQFLIQYYNGEERAKGNILERFSAQQFPDLHSELNLSSLELGDSALYFCASSVLAGGGDIQYFGAGTRLSVL.

V is TRBV9 and J is TRBJ2-1, with TRBD2 matching over 12 bases. Per germline, CDR1 SGDLS and CDR2 YYNGEE. With V trimmed by 0 bases and J by 4 bases, 5 bases remained unmatched. The CDR3 is 17 amino acids. CDR3 bases: TGTGCCAGCAGCGTAGCTAAGACTAGCGGGAGATACAATGAGCAGTTCTTC. Residues: CASSVAKTSGRYNEQFF. Using reference TRBV9 and TRBJ2-1 for the parts outside the CDR3, the full variable domain is DSGVTQTPKHLITATGQRVTLRCSPRSGDLSVYWYQQSLDQGLQFLIQYYNGEERAKGNILERFSAQQFPDLHSELNLSSLELGDSALYFCASSVAKTSGRYNEQFFGPGTRLTVL.